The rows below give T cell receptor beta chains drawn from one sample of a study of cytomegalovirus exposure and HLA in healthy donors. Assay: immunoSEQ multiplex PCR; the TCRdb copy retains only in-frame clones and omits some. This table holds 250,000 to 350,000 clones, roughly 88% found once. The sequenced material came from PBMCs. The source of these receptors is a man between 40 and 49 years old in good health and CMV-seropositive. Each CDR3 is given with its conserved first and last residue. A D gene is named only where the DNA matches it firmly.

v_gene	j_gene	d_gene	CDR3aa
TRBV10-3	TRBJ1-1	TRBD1	CAISDSGGEAFF
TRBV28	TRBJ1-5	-	CASSLVGTGNQPQHF
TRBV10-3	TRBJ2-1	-	CAISESEPLPNEQFF
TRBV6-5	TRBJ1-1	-	CASSSGPLNTEAFF
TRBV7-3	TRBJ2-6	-	CASSFNRVGANVLTF
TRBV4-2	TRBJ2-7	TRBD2	CASSQDHLAGGSHYEQYF
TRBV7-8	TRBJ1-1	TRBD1	CASSLEGRGRGTEAFF
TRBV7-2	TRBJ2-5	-	CASSLVLGGETQYF
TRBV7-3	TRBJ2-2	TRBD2	CASSPLAGVPNTGELFF
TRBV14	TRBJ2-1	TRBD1	CASSPLRQGHEQFF
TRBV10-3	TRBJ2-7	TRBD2	CAISGSTSGLSYEQYF
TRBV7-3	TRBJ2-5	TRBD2	CASSPELAGQETQYF
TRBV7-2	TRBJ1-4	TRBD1	CASSLGQGGGDEKLFF
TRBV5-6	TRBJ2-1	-	CASSPSPKLSYNEQFF
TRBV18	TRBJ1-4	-	CASSPLESSEKLFF
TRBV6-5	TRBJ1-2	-	CASSYSGQNYGYTF
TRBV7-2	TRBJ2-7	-	CASSWRDFTYEQYF
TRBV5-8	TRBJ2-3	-	CASSPLSRGRLVKDTQYF
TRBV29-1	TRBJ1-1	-	CSVGAGGRLSEAFF
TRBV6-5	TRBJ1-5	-	CASSSGNQPQHF
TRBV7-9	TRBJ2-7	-	CASSPTGRRYEQYF
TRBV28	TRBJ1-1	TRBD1	CASSPTLGQGTNTEAFF
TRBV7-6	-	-	CASSETGDPYEQYF
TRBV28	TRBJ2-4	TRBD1	CASSLDTGTVNIQYF
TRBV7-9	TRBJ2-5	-	CASSPRGVLRGGGETQYF
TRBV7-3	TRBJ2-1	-	CASSLEAGPYNEQFF